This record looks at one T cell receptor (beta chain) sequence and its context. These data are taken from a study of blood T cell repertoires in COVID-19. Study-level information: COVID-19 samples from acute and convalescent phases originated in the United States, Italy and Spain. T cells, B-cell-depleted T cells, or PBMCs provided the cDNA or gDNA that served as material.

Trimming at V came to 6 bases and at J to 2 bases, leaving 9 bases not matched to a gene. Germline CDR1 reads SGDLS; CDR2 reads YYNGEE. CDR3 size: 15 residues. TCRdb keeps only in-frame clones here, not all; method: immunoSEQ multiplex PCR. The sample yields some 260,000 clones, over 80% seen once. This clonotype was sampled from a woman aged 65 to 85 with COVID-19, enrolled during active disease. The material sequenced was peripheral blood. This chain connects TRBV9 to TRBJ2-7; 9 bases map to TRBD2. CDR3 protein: CASISGSGTAYEQYF. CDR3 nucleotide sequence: TGTGCCAGCATTAGCGGGAGCGGGACGGCCTACGAGCAGTACTTC.